The 10 T cell receptor beta chains reported below all come from one sample, sequenced in a study of blood T cells in healthy people across ages. Then a second PCR, running about 6 to 12 cycles, was carried out with a sample-barcoded 5' primer and a J-beta primer mix. MiXCR, run by TCRdb on the 5' RACE reads, gives a single entry per CDR3 protein. The profile shows around 1,000,000 distinct CDR3 sequences, around 25% of them singletons. This same sample was also taken into another study, of T cells of mothers and their children.

Sequenced material: blood. These receptors were taken from a girl aged 2-10 years in good health.

This clonotype was seen only a few times. This sequence joins TRBV20-1 and TRBJ2-1, with 7 bases matching TRBD2. Unmatched junction bases numbered 12, after V lost 1 base and J lost 6 bases. CDR1 is DFQATT, CDR2 SNEGSKA, per germline (reference sequence). The CDR3 runs to 16 residues. CDR3 DNA sequence: TGCAGTGCTAGAGTCCTAAGGACTAGGAGTATCAATGAGCAGTTCTTC. Amino acids: CSARVLRTRSINEQFF.

This clonotype was detected a few times. The chain links TRBV3-1 to TRBJ2-5, with a weak D call TRBD1 (5 bases). Germline V gene data show CDR1 as LGHDT and CDR2 as YNNKEL (reference sequence). V was trimmed by 0 bases and J by 7 bases, leaving 12 bases between them. The CDR3 contains 14 residues. In DNA form, the CDR3 reads TGTGCCAGCAGCCAAGAGGACACCGAAGGGACCCAGTACTTC. As protein: CASSQEDTEGTQYF.

The chain joins TRBV29-1 to TRBJ2-3, with 7 nucleotides matching TRBD1. The CDR3 loop spans 13 amino acids. The V segment lost 6 bases and the J segment 6 bases; nucleotides outside the gene matches: 9. Germline CDR1 is SQVTM and CDR2 is ANQGSEA. The CDR3 sequence: CSVLSDRVDTQYF. DNA of the CDR3: TGCAGCGTCCTGAGCGACAGGGTCGATACGCAGTATTTT.

This clonotype was observed a few times. The rearrangement uses TRBV11-2 and TRBJ2-1; 8 nucleotides agree with TRBD2. The V segment lost 5 bases and the J segment 2 bases; nucleotides outside the gene matches: 8. In germline, CDR1 is SGHAT, CDR2 FQNNGV. The CDR3 spans 16 residues. CDR3 residues: CASSAKAGVTYNEQFF. The DNA for the CDR3 is TGTGCCAGCAGCGCGAAAGCGGGAGTCACCTACAATGAGCAGTTCTTC. Full variable domain (rest looked up from reference TRBV11-2 and TRBJ2-1): EAGVAQSPRYKIIEKRQSVAFWCNPISGHATLYWYQQILGQGPKLLIQFQNNGVVDDSQLPKDRFSAERLKGVDSTLKIQPAKLEDSAVYLCASSAKAGVTYNEQFFGPGTRLTVL.

This clonotype occurred a few times. Its ends do not fully match the called genes, so a read error is possible. The chain joins TRBV6-1 to TRBJ2-1; no clear D gene. The V gene's germline CDR1 is MNHNS and CDR2 SASEGT. The CDR3 totals 13 residues. Here the CDR3 reads CASSATVDNSRIF. In nucleotides, the CDR3 is TGTGCCAGCAGTGCGACGGTGGATAATAGCAGGATCTTC.

V gene TRBV6-5 combines with J gene TRBJ2-1; 7 nucleotides line up with TRBD2. The CDR3 spans 15 residues. Germline CDR1 and CDR2: MNHEY and SVGAGI. Trimming removed 0 bases from V and 7 bases from J; junction bases left unmatched: 6. CDR3: CASSYSGVGGNEQFF. The CDR3 DNA sequence: TGTGCCAGCAGTTACTCAGGGGTGGGGGGGAATGAGCAGTTCTTC.

This clonotype was detected only a few times. This chain joins TRBV7-8 and TRBJ2-1; TRBD2 aligns across 11 bases. CDR3 length equals 16 residues. After removal of 0 bases from V and 2 bases from J, the junction contained 0 bases not matched to a gene. Looked up from germline, CDR1 is SGHVS and CDR2 is FQNEAQ. The CDR3 nucleotides are TGTGCCAGCAGCTTAGCTAGCGGGGGGGCCTACAATGAGCAGTTCTTC. Translation: CASSLASGGAYNEQFF.

This clonotype came up a few times. This chain connects TRBV4-1 to TRBJ2-1, with D possibly matching TRBD2 (6 bases). Trimming removed 2 bases from V and 3 bases from J, with 14 bases in between. This CDR3 region has 16 residues. Per germline, CDR1 MGHRA and CDR2 YSYEKL. The CDR3 reads CASSQPGVANYNEQFF. DNA for the CDR3: TGCGCCAGCAGCCAACCGGGGGTAGCGAACTACAATGAGCAGTTCTTC.

This clonotype was found a few times. V usage is TRBV11-2 and J usage is TRBJ2-7, with a weak D call TRBD2 (6 bases). The CDR3 is 15 residues long. The V and J ends lost 5 bases and 5 bases respectively, with 19 bases between them. The V gene's germline CDR1 is SGHAT and CDR2 FQNNGV. The CDR3 sequence: CASSPFKEGPNEQYF. The CDR3 DNA reads as TGTGCCAGCAGCCCTTTCAAGGAGGGGCCCAACGAGCAGTACTTC.

This clonotype was counted between two and nine times. The gene calls are TRBV4-2 and TRBJ2-5; 9 nucleotides agree with TRBD2. The CDR3 covers 15 residues. Trimming took 5 bases from V and 2 from J; bases not matched to a gene: 6. Germline V gene data show CDR1 as LGHNA and CDR2 as YNFKEQ. CDR3 loop: CASSGRGGLQETQYF. The DNA for the CDR3 is TGTGCCAGCAGCGGGCGGGGGGGACTACAAGAGACCCAGTACTTC.